This T cell receptor (beta chain) derives from a study of blood T cell repertoires in COVID-19 (dated by TCRdb to the early 2020s). Study-wide context: The collaborator samples originated in the United States, Italy and Spain and spanned the acute and convalescent phases of COVID-19. The material from the prospective study consisted of cDNA or gDNA derived from T cells, B-cell-depleted T cells, or PBMCs. Subjects who had been exposed to COVID-19, were actively infected with it, or had recovered from it provided the deeply sampled blood TCRbeta repertoires that made up the dataset. The repertoires were released in a freely available public database meant as a resource for research on the immune response to SARS-CoV-2. The samples were drawn from two sources: the first 160 participants of the ongoing ImmuneRACE study, and 1,200 or so subjects contributed by 6 global collaborators. The sample metadata nearly always contained a de-identified subject ID, COVID-19 status, age in years and sex. HLA class I and class II types, where available, came from metadata supplied by the sample provider rather than from assay-based typing. Study-wide conclusions, independent of this receptor: The amount of clinical and demographic metadata varied by source and participant and was provided uncurated.

TCRbeta CDR3 regions were amplified from genomic DNA using the immunoSEQ Assay, a bias-controlled multiplex PCR. The study's own analysis went as follows. Nucleated cell counts per sample were estimated from amplification of reference gene primers within the assay. Sequence reads were collapsed and filtered to measure the absolute abundance of every unique TCRbeta CDR3 rearrangement. Productive Simpson clonality was computed per sample as the square root of Simpson's diversity index over productive rearrangements. Held by TCRdb, this immuneACCESS table contains in-frame sequences only and omits some clones. Under half of the omission traces to an unresolved V gene where checked; the cause of the rest is unknown. V and J calls plus clone size are reproduced from that table; the DNA served to infer D and trimming. The sample table holds hundreds of thousands of clones, of which almost 90% were seen once. Clones ranked in the top ten supply roughly 1.4% of the sample.

The CDR3 contains 15 residues, cysteine and phenylalanine counted. The retained sequence is limited to the CDR3, 45 bases, with the frame set at the first base. V gives up 5 bases and J gives up 11 bases, and the segment between their germline ends measures 22 bases. Via the germline V gene, CDR1 is MNHEY and CDR2 SVGEGT. As to this clone: The target of this receptor is not known. No much larger clonotype is one base removed from it; base qualities were not supplied.

Whole blood was collected in K2EDTA tubes by collaborating institutions according to the institutions' own protocols. For TCRbeta analysis, collaborators shipped samples as frozen whole blood, isolated PBMCs, or DNA extracted from either of those sample types. This receptor was identified in a man aged 80 or over with acute or convalescent COVID-19. This chain joins TRBV6-2 or TRBV6-3 to TRBJ2-4; a tentative D match to TRBD1 spans 5 bases. Source material: peripheral blood. CDR3 protein: CASSPFKTAASLQYF. The sequence in DNA is TGTGCCAGCAGTCCCTTTAAGACAGCAGCGAGCCTTCAGTACTTC.